The sequence of this T cell receptor beta chain was determined in a study of T cells in Graves' hyperthyroidism and ophthalmopathy. Study outcomes and limitations: Before onset, ophthalmopathy was predicted by the model a median around 6 months earlier. From stable hyperthyroidism, ophthalmopathy was separated by a 13 V-J model. Peripheral blood also featured most of the thyroid clonotypes expanded above 0.001.

This clonotype was recorded at least ten times. The antigen is unknown. Amplified regions were TCR beta CDR3 sequences from RNA transcripts. RT-PCR in the first round (using the HTBI primer set) targeted the TCR CDR3. TCRdb processed the multiplex PCR reads anew with MiXCR; each CDR3 protein has one entry. The table records roughly 660,000 distinct CDR3 sequences, 15% to 20% of them present only once. The CDR3 sequence is 19 residues long. Looked up from germline, CDR1 is SEHNR and CDR2 is FQNEAQ (reference sequence). With V trimmed by 3 bases and J by 0 bases, 9 bases remained unmatched. This chain uses TRBV7-9 with TRBJ1-4; 11 bases agree with TRBD1. The origin of this receptor is a man aged 45-65 years with Graves' hyperthyroidism. The source material was blood. The CDR3 sequence is CASSFPGQGVGATNEKLFF. Here the CDR3 DNA reads TGTGCCAGCAGCTTCCCGGGACAGGGGGTTGGTGCAACTAATGAAAAACTGTTTTTT.